The TCR beta chain described here comes from a study of blood T cell repertoires in COVID-19. Turning to the study itself: Sites across the United States, Italy and Spain contributed samples from acute and convalescent COVID-19.

This clone was picked up a small number of times. Per the authors' pipeline: Researchers report that nucleated cell counts were estimated from reference gene primer amplification. Some clones are missing from TCRdb's copy, which holds only in-frame ones; the method was immunoSEQ multiplex PCR. That table gives V, J and clone size, and the DNA gave D and trimming. The sample has tens of thousands of clones, roughly four fifths seen once. The length of the CDR3 is 14 residues. The V gene's germline CDR1 is SEHNR and CDR2 FQNEAQ (reference sequence). V dropped 5 bases and J dropped 7; count of bases not matched to a gene: 7.

Material: peripheral blood. This TCR derives from a man aged 55 to 70 with acute or convalescent COVID-19. The chain joins TRBV7-9 to TRBJ1-4, with 7 nucleotides matching TRBD1. The CDR3 nucleotides read TGTGCCAGCAGCGAGCAGACAGGGCTTGAAAAACTGTTTTTT. Translation: CASSEQTGLEKLFF.